Following are 32 T cell receptor beta chains from one sample sequenced in a study of shared clonotypes between healthy human individuals. The method was immunoSEQ multiplex PCR; TCRdb's version includes in-frame clones alone and lacks a portion of them. The sample has about a million clones, roughly 80% seen once. Sequencing was done on a sample of memory CD4+ T cells from PBMCs. Subset denoted: CD45RA-negative fraction. The receptors come from a man aged 18 to 29 in good health. Some clones in this sample may be carry-over from other donors' samples.

The V and J genes are TRBV5-1 and TRBJ1-5, with unresolved D. The V gene lost 0 bases and the J gene lost 3 bases, with 10 bases spanning the gap. The CDR3 totals 15 residues. Per the germline V gene, CDR1 is SGHRS and CDR2 is YFSETQ. The CDR3 reads CASSLDGSPNQPQHF. CDR3 DNA sequence: TGCGCCAGCAGCTTGGATGGGAGCCCCAATCAGCCCCAGCATTTT.

This clone was seen only once. The V call is TRBV6-5, the J call TRBJ1-1; tentatively, D is TRBD1 (5 bases). Germline V gene sequence: CDR1 MNHEY, CDR2 SVGAGI. Between the trimmed V and J ends, which lost 10 bases and 3 bases, there was a span of 18 bases. CDR3 length equals 14 residues. CDR3 nucleotide sequence: TGTGCCACACAGTCAGGGCCGGGGGACACTGAAGCTTTCTTT. This codes for CATQSGPGDTEAFF.

The rearrangement joins TRBV5-1 to TRBJ2-1; TRBD1 agrees at 9 bases. CDR3 length: 15 residues. V shed 2 bases and J 6 bases; nucleotides not matched to a gene: 6. CDR1 SGHRS and CDR2 YFSETQ come from the germline V gene. The chain's CDR3 is CASSFGTGPTNEQFF. CDR3 DNA: TGCGCCAGCAGCTTTGGGACAGGGCCCACCAATGAGCAGTTCTTC.

In its sample, this clone was seen a few times. The chain couples TRBV28 to TRBJ2-5; TRBD2 matches at 10 bases. V lost 5 bases and J lost 2; bases outside the gene matches: 5. There are 15 residues in the CDR3. Germline loops: CDR1 MDHEN, CDR2 SYDVKM. CDR3 protein: CASSPPAGGQETQYF. DNA for the CDR3: TGTGCCAGCAGTCCGCCAGCGGGAGGGCAAGAGACCCAGTACTTC.

The rearrangement joins TRBV30 to TRBJ1-1, with TRBD1 matching 7 bases. Per the germline V gene, CDR1 is GTSNPN and CDR2 is SVGIG (reference sequence). The V gene end was trimmed by 4 bases and the J gene end by 8 bases; junction bases not matched to a gene: 4. This CDR3 contains 11 residues. This CDR3 is CAWNGRGEAFF. The CDR3 DNA reads as TGTGCCTGGAACGGCAGGGGGGAAGCTTTCTTT.

This chain links TRBV27 with TRBJ1-4, with 9 bases that match TRBD1. This CDR3 has 14 amino acids. Germline V gives CDR1 MNHEY, CDR2 SMNVEV (reference sequence). The V segment lost 6 bases and the J segment 7 bases; nucleotides outside the gene matches: 6. The CDR3 nucleotides read TGTGCCAGCAGGCTACAGGGGGCGGGTGAAAAACTGTTTTTT. It translates to CASRLQGAGEKLFF.

The chain combines TRBV19 with TRBJ2-3; 7 bases align to TRBD2. This CDR3 is 16 amino acids long. V lost 9 bases and J lost 3; bases outside the gene matches: 15. Germline values: CDR1 LNHDA, CDR2 SQIVND (reference sequence). DNA for the CDR3: TGTGCCAGCCACCGGGAGGATGAAGACGGTACAGATACGCAGTATTTT. This encodes CASHREDEDGTDTQYF.

J is TRBJ1-1 and V is TRBV5-5; possible D gene TRBD1, 5 bases. V was clipped by 4 bases and J by 2 bases, with 15 bases between them. CDR3 length: 15 amino acids. CDR1 is SGHKS, CDR2 YYEKEE, per germline (reference sequence). In DNA form, the CDR3 reads TGTGCCAGCAGCGCATATCCGGGACCCAACACTGAAGCTTTCTTT. Translated, it gives CASSAYPGPNTEAFF.

In its sample, this clone was seen once. The rearrangement links TRBV5-6 to TRBJ2-5; 7 bases line up with TRBD1. The germline V gene has CDR1 SGHDT and CDR2 YYEEEE. J gave up 6 bases and V 5 bases, and 10 bases lay outside the gene matches. This CDR3 region has 14 residues. The CDR3 coding sequence is TGTGCCAGCAGGCTTCGACAGGGTGGAAAGACCCAGTACTTC. The encoded protein is CASRLRQGGKTQYF. Drawing the rest from reference TRBV5-6 and TRBJ2-5, the complete variable domain is DAGVTQSPTHLIKTRGQQVTLRCSPKSGHDTVSWYQQALGQGPQFIFQYYEEEERQRGNFPDRFSGHQFPNYSSELNVNALLLGDSALYLCASRLRQGGKTQYFGPGTRLLVL.

The V and J genes are TRBV29-1 and TRBJ1-2; D unclear. The CDR3 consists of 13 residues. CDR1 is SQVTM, CDR2 ANQGSEA, per germline. V dropped 3 bases and J dropped 3 bases, with 11 bases sitting between them. CDR3 in DNA: TGCAGCGTTGAGATACATTCCGACTATGGCTACACCTTC. Encoded protein: CSVEIHSDYGYTF.

This chain joins TRBV5-1 and TRBJ2-5, with D tentatively TRBD1 (5 bases). CDR1 is SGHRS and CDR2 is YFSETQ in the germline V gene. CDR3 length equals 13 residues. Trimming took 2 bases from V and 7 from J, leaving 12 bases between them. The chain's CDR3 is CASSLVGRWTQYF. The DNA for the CDR3 is TGCGCCAGCAGCTTAGTGGGGCGGTGGACCCAGTACTTC.

The rearrangement joins TRBV7-9 to TRBJ2-5, with 13 bases identical to TRBD2. V dropped 5 bases and J dropped 6; count of bases not matched to a gene: 6. This CDR3 is 15 amino acids long. Germline V gene lookup returns CDR1 SEHNR and CDR2 FQNEAQ (reference sequence). In DNA form, the CDR3 reads TGTGCCAGCAGCCTGGCACTAGCGGGAGGGCAGACCCAGTACTTC. Translation: CASSLALAGGQTQYF.

This CDR3 is CASSPGAGGVRNEQFF. DNA for the CDR3: TGTGCCAGCAGCCCGGGCGCGGGAGGAGTTCGCAATGAGCAGTTCTTC. The chain has TRBV11-3 and TRBJ2-1, with TRBD2 identical over 8 bases. Trimming removed 5 bases from V and 6 bases from J; junction bases left unmatched: 12. CDR1 and CDR2 (germline): SGHNT, YENEEA. The CDR3 is 16 amino acids.

This clone was seen a few times. The chain carries TRBV18 and TRBJ2-3, with a possible D match to TRBD1 (6 bases). CDR1 and CDR2 (germline): KGHSH, LQKENI. Deletions cut 0 bases from V and 0 bases from J, with 10 bases between. The CDR3 extends over 16 amino acids. The CDR3 reads CASSPPRTDSTDTQYF. The CDR3 region has the DNA TGTGCCAGCTCACCACCCCGGACAGATAGCACAGATACGCAGTATTTT.

V gene TRBV7-9 combines with J gene TRBJ1-2; tentative D call: TRBD1 (6 bases). Germline V gene data show CDR1 as SEHNR and CDR2 as FQNEAQ (reference sequence). The CDR3 covers 14 residues. Trimming pared 0 bases from V and 8 bases from J, leaving 13 bases between. CDR3 in DNA: TGTGCCAGCAGCTTAGCATCGGGGGGCGGAGGCTACACCTTC. Residues: CASSLASGGGGYTF.

The chain recombines TRBV4-3 with TRBJ2-7, with 12 bases matching TRBD2. Germline lookup yields CDR1 LGHNA and CDR2 YSLEER. The CDR3 runs to 15 residues. The J segment lost 6 bases and the V segment lost 1 base, leaving 4 bases of the junction unmatched. CDR3 DNA sequence: TGCGCCAGCAGCCAAGGACTAGCGGGAGCCAGCGAGCAGTACTTC. Protein: CASSQGLAGASEQYF.

The gene calls are TRBV7-8 and TRBJ2-7, with D perhaps assigned TRBD1 or TRBD2 (5 bases each). CDR3 length equals 16 residues. In germline, CDR1 is SGHVS, CDR2 FQNEAQ. Between the trimmed V and J ends, which lost 3 bases and 5 bases, there was a span of 20 bases. The CDR3, as DNA: TGTGCCAGCAGCTTGAACCGGGACCCAGGAGGAAACGAGCAGTACTTC. This codes for CASSLNRDPGGNEQYF. The complete variable domain, with remaining parts taken from reference TRBV7-8 and TRBJ2-7, reads GAGVSQSPRYKVAKRGQDVALRCDPISGHVSLFWYQQALGQGPEFLTYFQNEAQLDKSGLPSDRFFAERPEGSVSTLKIQRTQQEDSAVYLCASSLNRDPGGNEQYFGPGTRLTVT.

The chain is built from TRBV7-3 and TRBJ2-6, with D tentatively TRBD2 (5 bases). The CDR3 extends over 13 amino acids. Between the trimmed V and J ends, which lost 6 bases and 8 bases, there was a span of 11 bases. CDR1 is SGHTA and CDR2 is FQGTGA in the germline V gene. CDR3 sequence: CASSRGGSNVLTF. CDR3 sequence (DNA): TGTGCCAGCAGTCGCGGAGGTTCCAACGTCCTGACTTTC.

The chain recombines TRBV12-5 with TRBJ2-1; 11 nucleotides agree with TRBD2. With V trimmed by 3 bases and J by 2 bases, 3 bases remained unmatched. This CDR3 spans 16 amino acids. Looked up from germline, CDR1 is LGHNT and CDR2 is FRNRAP. CDR3 in amino acids: CASGLLSGRAYNEQFF. For the CDR3, the DNA is TGTGCTAGTGGTTTACTTAGCGGGAGGGCCTACAATGAGCAGTTCTTC. The full variable domain, with the rest looked up from reference TRBV12-5 and TRBJ2-1, is DARVTQTPRHKVTEMGQEVTMRCQPILGHNTVFWYRQTMMQGLELLAYFRNRAPLDDSGMPKDRFSAEMPDATLATLKIQPSEPRDSAVYFCASGLLSGRAYNEQFFGPGTRLTVL.

This chain links TRBV5-1 with TRBJ2-7, with D possibly being TRBD2 (7 bases). The CDR3 is 17 amino acids. Trimming cost V 6 bases and J 0 bases, with 22 bases left between them. The germline V gene encodes CDR1 SGHRS and CDR2 YFSETQ. CDR3 region: CASTVGAGASYSYEQYF. The CDR3 DNA is TGCGCCAGCACCGTGGGGGCGGGAGCGAGTTACTCCTACGAGCAGTACTTC.

The chain combines TRBV6-6 with TRBJ2-2; the D is unclear. V was clipped by 10 bases and J by 2 bases, with 5 bases between them. The germline V gene has CDR1 MNHNY and CDR2 SVGAGI (reference sequence). The CDR3 sequence is 11 residues long. CDR3 in DNA: TGTGCCACCCGTAACACCGGGGAGCTGTTTTTT. Translated, it gives CATRNTGELFF.

This clone was recorded only once. V gene TRBV28 combines with J gene TRBJ2-1, with D perhaps matching TRBD2 (6 bases). The V end lost 3 bases, the J end lost 8 bases, and 14 bases lay between the germline ends. The CDR3 is 14 amino acids. Germline CDR1 MDHEN, CDR2 SYDVKM. The CDR3 here is CASSLMTRRDEQFF. The CDR3, as DNA: TGTGCCAGCAGTTTGATGACTAGAAGGGATGAGCAGTTCTTC.

This chain links TRBV7-3 with TRBJ2-2; 7 bases align to TRBD2. J gave up 0 bases and V 6 bases, and 4 bases lay outside the gene matches. This CDR3 has 15 amino acids. In germline, CDR1 is SGHTA, CDR2 FQGTGA. CDR3 residues: CASSRAGTNTGELFF. The CDR3 DNA reads TGTGCCAGCAGTCGAGCGGGAACGAACACCGGGGAGCTGTTTTTT.

This chain joins TRBV28 and TRBJ2-5, with 7 bases fitting TRBD2. Germline loops: CDR1 MDHEN, CDR2 SYDVKM. Trimming cost V 5 bases and J 5 bases; bases outside gene matches: 11. CDR3 length equals 15 residues. The CDR3 DNA reads TGTGCCAGCAGTCCACCGTGGGGGGAGGGGGAGACCCAGTACTTC. This encodes CASSPPWGEGETQYF. The full variable domain, rest sourced from reference TRBV28 and TRBJ2-5, is DVKVTQSSRYLVKRTGEKVFLECVQDMDHENMFWYRQDPGLGLRLIYFSYDVKMKEKGDIPEGYSVSREKKERFSLILESASTNQTSMYLCASSPPWGEGETQYFGPGTRLLVL.

The chain joins TRBV9 to TRBJ1-5, with unresolved D. There are 15 residues in the CDR3. V was cut by 2 bases and J by 4 bases, with 13 bases left in between. Per the germline V gene, CDR1 is SGDLS and CDR2 is YYNGEE. The CDR3 DNA sequence: TGTGCCAGCAGCGTGAGTGGGAGTGGGAATCAGCCCCAGCATTTT. Translation: CASSVSGSGNQPQHF.

This chain connects TRBV15 to TRBJ2-2, with a tentative D call TRBD1 (7 bases). Germline assignment: CDR1 LNHNV and CDR2 YYDKDF (reference sequence). With 6 bases removed from V and 4 bases from J, the gap between germline ends came to 12 bases. The CDR3 contains 14 residues. For the CDR3, the DNA is TGTGCCACCAGGACAGGGCGGGGCACCGGGGAGCTGTTTTTT. It yields the protein CATRTGRGTGELFF.

This chain links TRBV28 with TRBJ2-2; D tentatively reads TRBD1 or TRBD2 (6 bases each). With 6 bases removed from V and 0 bases from J, the gap between germline ends came to 11 bases. CDR3 length equals 15 residues. Germline V gene lookup returns CDR1 MDHEN and CDR2 SYDVKM. In DNA form, the CDR3 reads TGTGCCAGCAGAGACGGGGGCGCGAACACCGGGGAGCTGTTTTTT. This codes for CASRDGGANTGELFF.

This clone occurred a few times. This chain uses TRBV11-2 with TRBJ2-3; 8 nucleotides line up with TRBD2. Per the germline V gene, CDR1 is SGHAT and CDR2 is FQNNGV. V shed 0 bases, J shed 4 bases, and the junction held 9 bases outside the gene matches. The length of the CDR3 is 17 residues. The CDR3 DNA reads TGTGCCAGCAGCTTAGATCAGGTCGGGAGGGGCCCAGATACGCAGTATTTT. This translates into CASSLDQVGRGPDTQYF. Using reference TRBV11-2 and TRBJ2-3 for the parts outside the CDR3, the full variable domain is EAGVAQSPRYKIIEKRQSVAFWCNPISGHATLYWYQQILGQGPKLLIQFQNNGVVDDSQLPKDRFSAERLKGVDSTLKIQPAKLEDSAVYLCASSLDQVGRGPDTQYFGPGTRLTVL.

This chain joins TRBV5-1 and TRBJ1-4, with D hard to call. CDR3 length equals 14 residues. The germline CDR1 and CDR2 sequences are SGHRS and YFSETQ. V was trimmed by 0 bases and J by 6 bases, leaving 9 bases between them. CDR3 residues: CASSLGQADEKLFF. CDR3 bases: TGCGCCAGCAGCTTGGGTCAGGCGGATGAAAAACTGTTTTTT. The full variable domain, with the rest looked up from reference TRBV5-1 and TRBJ1-4, is KAGVTQTPRYLIKTRGQQVTLSCSPISGHRSVSWYQQTPGQGLQFLFEYFSETQRNKGNFPGRFSGRQFSNSRSEMNVSTLELGDSALYLCASSLGQADEKLFFGSGTQLSVL.

This chain uses TRBV28 with TRBJ2-2, with D tentatively TRBD2 (6 bases). In germline, CDR1 is MDHEN, CDR2 SYDVKM. V gave up 6 bases and J gave up 6 bases, with 11 bases separating them. This CDR3 has 13 residues. The CDR3 loop is CASRKTRAGELFF. The CDR3 nucleotides are TGTGCCAGCAGGAAGACTAGGGCCGGGGAGCTGTTTTTT.

Remarks on this clone: In the same sample, other DNA sequences code for this CDR3. This chain uses TRBV30 with TRBJ1-3; D not certain. Germline CDR1 reads GTSNPN; CDR2 reads SVGIG (reference sequence). The CDR3 covers 13 residues. The V gene lost 2 bases and the J gene lost 1 base, with 6 bases spanning the gap. The CDR3, as DNA: TGTGCCTGGAGTCTCGTATCTGGAAACACCATATATTTT. This gives the protein CAWSLVSGNTIYF.

Note on this clone: This sample also contains other DNA sequences that code for the same CDR3. The rearrangement joins TRBV10-3 to TRBJ2-2; D remains ambiguous. CDR3 length: 15 amino acids. V was cut by 0 bases and J by 1 base, with 6 bases left in between. The germline V gene encodes CDR1 ENHRY and CDR2 SYGVKD. The CDR3 nucleotides are TGTGCCATCAGTGAGTCGTCGGTGAACACCGGGGAGCTGTTTTTT. Its protein product is CAISESSVNTGELFF.